The rows below give T cell receptor beta chains drawn from one sample of a study of radiotherapy plus CTLA-4 blockade in lung cancer. Clones were sequenced by immunoSEQ multiplex PCR, and TCRdb holds only the in-frame ones, with some missing. The sample has over 45,000 clones; 65% to 80% are singletons. The specimen was peripheral blood, collected from a patient treated with radiotherapy plus ipilimumab. These receptors all come from a human donor with non-small cell lung cancer who had a complete response to radiotherapy plus ipilimumab. The CDR3 runs from the conserved cysteine through the conserved F or W. Fields, in order: J gene, V gene, D gene, CDR3 protein, CDR3 DNA. The D gene is left open where the match is weak.

j_call: TRBJ1-6; v_call: TRBV7-2; d_call: -; cdr3_aa: CASRESSYNSPLHF; cdr3_nt: TGTGCCAGCAGGGAGAGCTCCTATAATTCACCCCTCCACTTT
j_call: TRBJ1-4; v_call: TRBV7-9; d_call: TRBD1; cdr3_aa: CASSPDRDEKLFF; cdr3_nt: TGTGCCAGCAGCCCGGACAGGGACGAAAAACTGTTTTTT
j_call: TRBJ1-5; v_call: TRBV18; d_call: -; cdr3_aa: CASSPSGGSQPQHF; cdr3_nt: TGTGCCAGCTCACCTTCGGGGGGAAGTCAGCCCCAGCATTTT
j_call: TRBJ1-1; v_call: TRBV7-2; d_call: -; cdr3_aa: CASSLAGASTEAFF; cdr3_nt: TGTGCCAGCAGCTTAGCGGGCGCGAGCACTGAAGCTTTCTTT
j_call: TRBJ2-2; v_call: TRBV2; d_call: TRBD1; cdr3_aa: CASSDDRETGELFF; cdr3_nt: TGTGCCAGCAGTGACGACAGGGAAACCGGGGAGCTGTTTTTT
j_call: TRBJ1-5; v_call: TRBV9; d_call: -; cdr3_aa: CASSVAGNQPQHF; cdr3_nt: TGTGCCAGCAGCGTAGCCGGGAATCAGCCCCAGCATTTT
j_call: TRBJ2-3; v_call: TRBV4-1; d_call: -; cdr3_aa: CASSQVQTDTQYF; cdr3_nt: TGCGCCAGCAGCCAAGTGCAGACAGATACGCAGTATTTT
j_call: TRBJ2-1; v_call: TRBV7-9; d_call: -; cdr3_aa: CASIRAYSRAEGEQFF; cdr3_nt: TGTGCCAGCATCCGAGCTTATAGTAGGGCAGAGGGTGAGCAGTTCTTC
j_call: TRBJ2-5; v_call: TRBV19; d_call: TRBD1; cdr3_aa: CASRRDRGLGETQYF; cdr3_nt: TGTGCCAGTCGCCGGGACAGGGGGCTCGGGGAGACCCAGTACTTC
j_call: TRBJ2-7; v_call: TRBV2; d_call: TRBD1; cdr3_aa: CATNKQGVSYEQYF; cdr3_nt: TGTGCCACCAATAAGCAGGGGGTCTCCTACGAGCAGTACTTC
j_call: TRBJ2-5; v_call: TRBV5-4; d_call: TRBD1; cdr3_aa: CASSLDRGWQETQYF; cdr3_nt: TGTGCCAGCAGTCTTGACAGGGGTTGGCAAGAGACCCAGTACTTC